This TCR beta chain was documented in a study of blood T cells in healthy people across ages. Together with a sample-barcoded 5' primer, a J-beta primer mix was included in a second PCR lasting about 7 to 11 cycles. Individual samples furnished no less than 3 million CDR3-containing paired-end reads apiece. TCRdb called the 5' RACE reads again in MiXCR, with one record for every CDR3 protein. Of over a million distinct CDR3 sequences in the sample, approximately 43% were seen once. After removal of 5 bases from V and 5 bases from J, the junction contained 8 bases not matched to a gene. Germline V CDR1 and CDR2: SEHNR, FQNEAQ (reference sequence). This CDR3 is built from 14 residues.

V is TRBV7-9 and J is TRBJ1-2; 7 bases line up with TRBD1. Material: blood. The TCR comes from a woman aged 18-29 years in good health. CDR3 bases: TGTGCCAGCAGCATCGCCGGGACAGTATATGGCTACACCTTC. This translates into CASSIAGTVYGYTF.